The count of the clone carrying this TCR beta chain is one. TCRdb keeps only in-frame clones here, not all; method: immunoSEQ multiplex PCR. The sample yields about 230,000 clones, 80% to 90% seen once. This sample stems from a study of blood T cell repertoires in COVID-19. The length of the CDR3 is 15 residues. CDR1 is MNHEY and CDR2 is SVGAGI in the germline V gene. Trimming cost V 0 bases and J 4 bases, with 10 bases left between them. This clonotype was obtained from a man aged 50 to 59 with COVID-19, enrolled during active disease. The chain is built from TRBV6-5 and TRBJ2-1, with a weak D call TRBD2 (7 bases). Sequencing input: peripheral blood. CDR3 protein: CASSYSGGGYNEQFF. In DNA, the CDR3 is TGTGCCAGCAGTTACTCAGGGGGAGGGTACAATGAGCAGTTCTTC.